The clone carrying this T cell receptor (beta chain) has ten or more counts. The target antigen is unknown. Prepared libraries of TCR beta cDNA carried unique molecular identifiers. TCRdb redid the calling of the PCR reads with MiXCR, one entry per CDR3 protein. The sample holds hundreds of thousands of distinct CDR3 sequences, approximately 33% seen once. The data derive from a study of post-analysis software for immune sequencing data. Overall study: Progressive-relapsing, secondary progressive and relapsing-remitting multiple sclerosis were among the disease courses included.

Germline-derived CDR1 and CDR2 are SQVTM and ANQGSEA. With 4 bases clipped from V and 5 bases from J, the junction kept 7 bases outside the gene matches. CDR3 length equals 13 residues. The study's findings and limits: Those with multiple sclerosis, the patient group, showed significantly lower normalized Chao1 diversity than controls. Compared with controls, patients had more of roughly five TRBV segments, including TRBV5-6, TRBV5-1 and TRBV20-1.

Sample: blood. The V call is TRBV29-1, the J call TRBJ1-1; 7 bases align to TRBD1. The sequence derives from a girl aged 10 to 17 with multiple sclerosis. DNA of the CDR3: TGCAGCGTTGCGGGGACAGACGCTACTGAAGCTTTCTTT. Translated, it gives CSVAGTDATEAFF.